This T cell receptor beta chain is from a study of T cells after yellow fever vaccination. Deletions cut 7 bases from V and 4 bases from J, with 15 bases between. This CDR3 has 14 residues. The germline gives CDR1 KGHSH, CDR2 LQKENI. Template-switching 5'RACE yielded the TCR cDNA; a universal primer site and UMIs were added in the process. A single record per CDR3 protein comes from TCRdb applying MiXCR to the 5' RACE reads. The sample includes roughly 140,000 distinct CDR3 sequences, 7.7% of them seen just once. Study-wide points: Weaker overall, the secondary response nonetheless peaked faster (day 5 versus 15).

This clonotype was seen at least ten times. What it binds is unknown. This TCR was sampled from a man under 40 who received the YFV17D yellow fever vaccine. The V and J genes are TRBV18 and TRBJ2-3, with a possible D match to TRBD2 (5 bases). Sample: CD4+ T cells sorted from PBMCs, taken 5 days after the yellow fever booster vaccination. The CDR3 is CASLSGTSADTQYF. DNA of the CDR3: TGTGCCAGCTTGAGCGGCACAAGCGCAGATACGCAGTATTTT.